The clone carrying this T cell receptor (beta chain) appeared a few times. Its cognate antigen is unknown. CDR1 is SGHRS and CDR2 is YFSETQ in the germline V gene. Trimming took 2 bases from V and 0 from J, leaving 8 bases between them. CDR3 length: 14 residues. Donors were healthy HIV-negative adults without recent acute infections or vaccinations. These data come from a study of shared clonotypes between healthy human individuals. Overall study results and limits: Limited genetic and exposure-history diversity came from having few donors.

Execution of the assay was at deep level. Assay used: immunoSEQ multiplex PCR; TCRdb lists only in-frame clones, some missing. This sample has more than 900,000 clones, with around 82% found just once. The source of this sequence is a man younger than 35 in good health. Some clones in this sample may be carry-over from other donors' samples. The V call is TRBV5-1, the J call TRBJ1-1; TRBD1 is a possible D gene (5 bases). The specimen was memory CD4+ T cells from PBMCs. Indicated subset: CD45RA-negative fraction. CDR3 sequence: CASSFSRVNTEAFF. CDR3 DNA sequence: TGCGCCAGCAGCTTTAGCAGGGTGAACACTGAAGCTTTCTTT.